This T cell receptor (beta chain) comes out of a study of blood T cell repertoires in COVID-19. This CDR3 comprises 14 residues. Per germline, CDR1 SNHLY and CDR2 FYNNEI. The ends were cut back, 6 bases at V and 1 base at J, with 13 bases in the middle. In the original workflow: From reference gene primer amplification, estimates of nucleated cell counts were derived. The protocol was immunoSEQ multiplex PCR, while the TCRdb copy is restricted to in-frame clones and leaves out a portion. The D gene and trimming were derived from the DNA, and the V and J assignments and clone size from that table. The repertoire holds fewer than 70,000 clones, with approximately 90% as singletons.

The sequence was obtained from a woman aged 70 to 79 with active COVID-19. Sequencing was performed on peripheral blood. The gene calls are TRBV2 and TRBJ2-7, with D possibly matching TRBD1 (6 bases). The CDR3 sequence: CASRRVQGSYEQYF. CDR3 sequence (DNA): TGTGCCAGCAGAAGAGTACAGGGTTCCTACGAGCAGTACTTC.